Below, 11 T cell receptor beta chains from the same sample are listed, as sequenced in a study of blood T cell repertoires in COVID-19. Data came from immunoSEQ multiplex PCR; TCRdb stores just in-frame clones and leaves some out. Of some 150,000 clones in the sample, around 89% were seen once. Sequencing was performed on peripheral blood. Receptor source: a man aged 60 to 75 with active or convalescent COVID-19.

This clone was found once. The chain links TRBV5-4 to TRBJ1-1; D remains unclear. V was clipped by 4 bases and J by 2 bases, with 21 bases between them. The CDR3 is made up of 17 amino acids. Germline loops: CDR1 SGHNT, CDR2 YYREEE (reference sequence). The CDR3 DNA is TGTGCCAGCAGCCCCACCCCCCTCGCGGATACAAACACTGAAGCTTTCTTT. Amino acids: CASSPTPLADTNTEAFF.

V gene TRBV6-4 combines with J gene TRBJ1-2, with TRBD1 as a possible D gene (6 bases). V lost 3 bases and J 5 bases, leaving 16 bases between the germline ends. This CDR3 comprises 15 residues. Germline lookup yields CDR1 MRHNA and CDR2 SNTAGT. In nucleotides, the CDR3 is TGTGCCAGCAGTGAGGATGCTGGGGGCGGGTATGGCTACACCTTC. Its translation: CASSEDAGGGYGYTF.

The chain is built from TRBV30 and TRBJ2-5; 10 bases line up with TRBD2. Germline CDR1 is GTSNPN and CDR2 is SVGIG (reference sequence). J gave up 3 bases and V 1 base, and 5 bases lay outside the gene matches. The CDR3 contains 15 residues. The DNA for the CDR3 is TGTGCCTGGAGTGCTGGACTAGCGGTCGAAGAGACCCAGTACTTC. This encodes CAWSAGLAVEETQYF. The full variable domain, completed using reference TRBV30 and TRBJ2-5, is SQTIHQWPATLVQPVGSPLSLECTVEGTSNPNLYWYRQAAGRGLQLLFYSVGIGQISSEVPQNLSASRPQDRQFILSSKKLLLSDSGFYLCAWSAGLAVEETQYFGPGTRLLVL.

The DNA of the CDR3 is TGTGCCAGCAGCCTTGGACAGGGTCTCCCGTGGGGGCTCCTCCACTTT. The encoded protein is CASSLGQGLPWGLLHF. The V call is TRBV7-2, the J call TRBJ1-6; 8 bases line up with TRBD1. J lost 15 bases, V lost 5 bases, and 18 bases had no gene match. The CDR3 is made up of 16 amino acids. The germline gives CDR1 SGHTA, CDR2 FQGNSA.

This chain joins TRBV18 and TRBJ2-5; 9 nucleotides align to TRBD2. V shed 6 bases, J shed 4 bases, and the junction held 9 bases outside the gene matches. CDR3 length equals 15 residues. Germline lookup yields CDR1 KGHSH and CDR2 LQKENI. The DNA for the CDR3 is TGTGCCAGCTCCCCGGTCCCTAGCGGGATAGAGACCCAGTACTTC. Translating it yields CASSPVPSGIETQYF.

The chain combines TRBV3-1 (or the pseudogene TRBV3-2) with TRBJ1-1, with TRBD1 as a possible D gene (5 bases). The CDR3 is 13 amino acids. Looked up from germline, CDR1 is LGHDT and CDR2 is YNNKEL (reference sequence). With 5 bases removed from V and 4 bases from J, the gap between germline ends came to 11 bases. The CDR3 nucleotides read TGTGCCAGCAGCGTGCAGGGTGGCACTGAAGCTTTCTTT. This encodes CASSVQGGTEAFF.

The V and J genes are TRBV7-9 and TRBJ2-2; D gene ambiguous. Germline values: CDR1 SEHNR, CDR2 FQNEAQ (reference sequence). V lost 1 base to trimming and J lost 4 bases, with 7 bases between them. The CDR3 extends over 14 amino acids. The CDR3 DNA reads TGTGCCAGCAGCTTAGAAGACTTCACCGGGGAGCTGTTTTTT. This sequence encodes CASSLEDFTGELFF.

The chain has TRBV3-1 (or the pseudogene TRBV3-2) and TRBJ1-3; unclear D gene. Germline loops: CDR1 LGHDT, CDR2 YNNKEL (reference sequence). V dropped 3 bases and J dropped 0 bases, with 9 bases sitting between them. CDR3 length: 15 amino acids. The CDR3 DNA follows: TGTGCCAGCAGCCAGCAGAAATTCTCTGGAAACACCATATATTTT. Amino acids: CASSQQKFSGNTIYF.

This sequence joins TRBV7-2 and TRBJ2-1; 8 bases map to TRBD2. After removal of 1 base from V and 3 bases from J, the junction contained 2 bases not matched to a gene. The germline V gene encodes CDR1 SGHTA and CDR2 FQGNSA. This CDR3 is 15 amino acids long. The CDR3 DNA reads as TGTGCCAGCAGCTTAGGTGGGACTAGCTACAATGAGCAGTTCTTC. Amino acids: CASSLGGTSYNEQFF. Supplemented by reference TRBV7-2 and TRBJ2-1, the full variable domain reads GAGVSQSPSNKVTEKGKDVELRCDPISGHTALYWYRQSLGQGLEFLIYFQGNSAPDKSGLPSDRFSAERTGGSVSTLTIQRTQQEDSAVYLCASSLGGTSYNEQFFGPGTRLTVL.

The CDR3, as DNA: TGTGCCAGCAGCCAAGAGATACAGGGACACGGGGAGCTGTTTTTT. This codes for CASSQEIQGHGELFF. V is TRBV14 and J is TRBJ2-2; maybe TRBD1 (6 bases). V shed 0 bases and J shed 7 bases, with 12 bases lying between them. CDR3 size: 15 residues. CDR1 and CDR2 from the germline V gene are SGHDN and FVKESK.

The chain is built from TRBV30 and TRBJ1-5; D remains unclear. The CDR3 covers 14 residues. CDR1 and CDR2 (germline): GTSNPN, SVGIG (reference sequence). V shed 2 bases and J shed 7 bases, with 15 bases lying between them. The DNA of the CDR3 is TGTGCCTGGAGTTCAGCGGGTGGAGGGCAGCCCCAGCATTTT. Residues: CAWSSAGGGQPQHF.